Each of the 17 T cell receptor beta chains below was sequenced from the same sample in a study of early T cells in non-severe SARS-CoV-2 infection. TCRdb independently ran MiXCR on the 5' RACE reads; one entry per CDR3 protein. The sample includes tens of thousands of distinct CDR3 sequences, around 8.4% of them seen just once. Material for sequencing was whole blood. These receptors all stem from an adult who was a healthcare worker with PCR-confirmed SARS-CoV-2 infection or an uninfected control (not recorded which).

This clonotype was recorded many times. V is TRBV20-1 and J is TRBJ2-7, with D uncertain. CDR1 and CDR2 from the germline V gene are DFQATT and SNEGSKA (reference sequence). V lost 0 bases to trimming and J lost 7 bases, with 13 bases between them. This CDR3 region has 13 residues. CDR3 protein: CSAREATSMEQYF. The CDR3 DNA sequence: TGCAGTGCTAGAGAAGCCACCTCGATGGAGCAGTACTTC.

This rearrangement joins TRBV5-1 to TRBJ2-3; D not resolved. Germline V gives CDR1 SGHRS, CDR2 YFSETQ. This CDR3 has 15 amino acids. V lost 7 bases, J lost 2 bases, and 17 bases lay in between. CDR3 region: CASGMKLSPTDTQYF. In DNA, the CDR3 is TGCGCCAGCGGGATGAAACTTAGTCCCACAGATACGCAGTATTTT. Using reference TRBV5-1 and TRBJ2-3 for the parts outside the CDR3, the full variable domain is KAGVTQTPRYLIKTRGQQVTLSCSPISGHRSVSWYQQTPGQGLQFLFEYFSETQRNKGNFPGRFSGRQFSNSRSEMNVSTLELGDSALYLCASGMKLSPTDTQYFGPGTRLTVL.

This clonotype was seen ten or more times. The chain recombines TRBV12-3 or TRBV12-4 with TRBJ1-2; unclear D gene. V lost 5 bases and J 1 base, leaving 8 bases between the germline ends. CDR3 length equals 13 residues. The CDR3 DNA is TGTGCCAGCAGTCAGGAGCTTAACTATGGCTACACCTTC. It specifies CASSQELNYGYTF.

This clonotype showed up many times. The genes are TRBV6-2 or TRBV6-3 and TRBJ2-3, with a weak D call TRBD2 (6 bases). V dropped 8 bases and J dropped 4 bases, with 16 bases sitting between them. The CDR3 has 14 residues. The germline gives CDR1 MNHEY, CDR2 SVGEGT. The CDR3, as DNA: TGTGCCAGCGGGACGACTAGATCCCCAGATACGCAGTATTTT. As protein: CASGTTRSPDTQYF.

This clonotype occurred many times. The gene calls are TRBV12-3 or TRBV12-4 and TRBJ1-5; D is undetermined. Trimming shortened V by 6 bases and J by 1 base, and 13 bases separated the two germline ends. The CDR3 length is 15 residues. The CDR3, as DNA: TGTGCCAGCAGACGATCCGGAGGGAGCAATCAGCCCCAGCATTTT. Translation gives CASRRSGGSNQPQHF.

This clonotype came up many times. The V and J genes are TRBV7-9 and TRBJ2-3; weak D call: TRBD1 (6 bases). The CDR3 covers 15 residues. Trimming pared 5 bases from V and 2 bases from J, leaving 14 bases between. CDR1 SEHNR and CDR2 FQNEAQ come from the germline V gene (reference sequence). Here the CDR3 DNA reads TGTGCCAGCAGCCAACTGTACAGGGCCACAGATACGCAGTATTTT. Translated: CASSQLYRATDTQYF.

This clonotype was found many times. The gene calls are TRBV20-1 and TRBJ2-7; D is ambiguous. Per germline, CDR1 DFQATT and CDR2 SNEGSKA (reference sequence). The CDR3 has 11 amino acids. V lost 3 bases and J 3 bases, leaving 6 bases between the germline ends. The CDR3: CSARGSYEQYF. The CDR3 nucleotides are TGCAGTGCTAGGGGTAGCTACGAGCAGTACTTC.

This clonotype was detected ten times or more. V is TRBV29-1 and J is TRBJ1-2; 10 bases agree with TRBD1. V dropped 4 bases and J dropped 4; count of bases not matched to a gene: 9. The CDR3 runs 15 residues. The germline V gene has CDR1 SQVTM and CDR2 ANQGSEA. CDR3 amino acids: CSVVGTGVSSYGYTF. The CDR3 DNA follows: TGCAGCGTTGTCGGGACAGGGGTCTCGTCCTATGGCTACACCTTC.

There are many counts of this clonotype. This chain uses TRBV29-1 with TRBJ2-7; no firm D call. The CDR3 has 12 residues. CDR1 is SQVTM, CDR2 ANQGSEA, per germline. V gave up 5 bases and J gave up 3 bases, with 11 bases separating them. CDR3 in DNA: TGCAGCGTTAGATCTGTCAGCTACGAGCAGTACTTC. It codes for CSVRSVSYEQYF.

This clonotype was observed many times. V usage is TRBV10-2 and J usage is TRBJ2-3; D uncertain. The germline V and J ends were trimmed by 8 bases and 3 bases, with 12 bases remaining between them. Germline V gene data show CDR1 as WSHSY and CDR2 as SAAADI. CDR3 length equals 13 residues. The CDR3 here is CASSAFRTDTQYF. The CDR3 DNA sequence: TGCGCCAGCTCGGCCTTTAGGACAGATACGCAGTATTTT.

The chain employs TRBV20-1 and TRBJ2-7; TRBD2 matches at 16 bases. Germline V gene data show CDR1 as DFQATT and CDR2 as SNEGSKA (reference sequence). V lost 6 bases, J lost 2 bases, and 7 bases stayed unmatched. This CDR3 has 16 residues. CDR3: CSATGLAGGLAYEQYF. CDR3 DNA sequence: TGCAGTGCAACGGGACTAGCGGGAGGGCTGGCCTACGAGCAGTACTTC.

This clonotype was detected ten times or more. The chain uses TRBV7-2 and TRBJ2-5, with 9 bases that match TRBD1. With 5 bases clipped from V and 5 bases from J, the junction kept 12 bases outside the gene matches. This CDR3 region has 16 residues. Germline V gene sequence: CDR1 SGHTA, CDR2 FQGNSA. CDR3: CASSTNRDREVETQYF. The CDR3 DNA follows: TGTGCCAGCAGCACGAACCGGGACAGGGAAGTCGAGACCCAGTACTTC.

The rearrangement links TRBV5-1 to TRBJ2-7; 12 bases align to TRBD2. Germline CDR1 SGHRS, CDR2 YFSETQ. The CDR3 sequence is 15 residues long. With V trimmed by 0 bases and J by 6 bases, 4 bases remained unmatched. CDR3 nucleotide sequence: TGCGCCAGCAGCTTGGGACTAGCGGGAGAAGGCGAGCAGTACTTC. It translates to CASSLGLAGEGEQYF. The variable domain in full, completed from reference TRBV5-1 and TRBJ2-7, reads KAGVTQTPRYLIKTRGQQVTLSCSPISGHRSVSWYQQTPGQGLQFLFEYFSETQRNKGNFPGRFSGRQFSNSRSEMNVSTLELGDSALYLCASSLGLAGEGEQYFGPGTRLTVT.

The gene calls are TRBV24-1 and TRBJ1-5, with 9 nucleotides matching TRBD1. In germline, CDR1 is KGHDR, CDR2 SFDVKD. The CDR3 loop spans 13 amino acids. Trimming at V came to 10 bases and at J to 5 bases, leaving 5 bases not matched to a gene. The CDR3 DNA reads TGTGCCACTGGACAGGGGTCTTATCAGCCCCAGCATTTT. Protein product: CATGQGSYQPQHF.

This clonotype was seen at least ten times. The gene calls are TRBV24-1 and TRBJ2-1, with D hard to call. Trimming took off 1 base at V and 2 bases at J, with 14 bases between the two ends. Germline V lookup: CDR1 KGHDR, CDR2 SFDVKD. The CDR3 has 17 amino acids. Written as DNA, the CDR3 is TGTGCCACCAGTGATTTCGGGTCAGAACGGACCTACAATGAGCAGTTCTTC. It codes for CATSDFGSERTYNEQFF.

This clonotype was seen at least ten times. The chain employs TRBV7-9 and TRBJ2-1; 14 bases line up with TRBD2. V shed 6 bases, J shed 10 bases, and the junction held 5 bases outside the gene matches. The CDR3 length is 14 residues. The germline V gene has CDR1 SEHNR and CDR2 FQNEAQ (reference sequence). The CDR3 here is CASRGGLAGEEQFF. As DNA, the CDR3 is TGTGCCAGCAGGGGGGGACTAGCGGGAGAGGAGCAGTTCTTC.

The CDR3, as DNA: TGTGCCAGCAGCTTAGCCTTACCAAGCACAGATACGCAGTATTTT. It codes for CASSLALPSTDTQYF. This chain uses TRBV11-2 with TRBJ2-3, with unresolved D. Germline V gives CDR1 SGHAT, CDR2 FQNNGV. Trimming cost V 1 base and J 0 bases, with 8 bases left between them. This CDR3 has 15 amino acids.